This T cell receptor (beta chain) was obtained from a study of sequential checkpoint blockade in melanoma. Study information: After both sequences, patients received maintenance nivolumab.

V lost 9 bases to trimming and J lost 6 bases; unmatched junction nucleotides: 5. The CDR3 length is 12 residues. Germline CDR1 is LNHDA and CDR2 is SQIVND (reference sequence). Sample treatment: randomized to nivolumab then ipilimumab (arm A) or the reverse (arm B). Patients had received no earlier DNA-damaging chemotherapy. Sequenced by immunoSEQ multiplex PCR; TCRdb stores in-frame clones only, minus some. The sample yields more than 10,000 clones, 65% to 75% seen once. This clone was seen a handful of times. The sample consisted of CD8+ T cells sorted from blood (inferred from file names), taken from a patient given nivolumab and ipilimumab in sequence. The receptor was isolated from a human donor with melanoma. J is TRBJ1-5 and V is TRBV19, with 7 bases that match TRBD1. CDR3 nucleotide sequence: TGTGCCAGCAGGACAGGAGGTCAGCCCCAGCATTTT. It is translated as CASRTGGQPQHF.